This T cell receptor (beta chain) was sequenced in a study of T cells after yellow fever vaccination. Background on the study: Fractions of low cell number were prepared using SMART-Seq v4 Ultra Low Input.

This CDR3 contains 13 residues. Germline V lookup: CDR1 KGHDR, CDR2 SFDVKD. This clonotype has a handful of counts. The antigen is not known. One junction end disagrees with the germline gene, perhaps due to a read error. TCRdb redid the calling of the 5' RACE reads with MiXCR, one entry per CDR3 protein. The sample lists 320,000 or so distinct CDR3 sequences; roughly 8.4% were seen once. Broader study findings: Any FACS-sorted repertoire could hold abundant clonotypes that contaminate it from the bulk population. Clones from primary vaccination mostly reappeared after the booster (approximately 95% CD4, roughly 87% CD8).

This material consisted of PBMCs, taken approximately 40 days after the first yellow fever vaccination. This clonotype originated in a young man who received the YFV17D yellow fever vaccine. V and J are TRBV24-1 and TRBJ2-5; 7 positions match TRBD1. The CDR3 region is CATSDSKGTAHTF. In DNA form, the CDR3 reads TGTGCCACCAGTGATTCCAAGGGGACAGCTCACACCTTC.